One sample yielded the 4 T cell receptor beta chains listed below, sequenced in a study of response to subunit inactivated influenza vaccine. TCRdb used MiXCR to reprocess the RT-PCR reads, holding one entry per CDR3 protein. Of more than 450,000 distinct CDR3 sequences listed, 7.6% are singletons. Specimen: PBMCs from blood, collected around 25 months after vaccination. These receptors were taken from a man aged 50 to 75 who received an inactivated influenza vaccine.

The CDR3 DNA follows: TGTGCCAGCCGGGACAGCCATTACTACGAGCAGTACTTC. Translated: CASRDSHYYEQYF. The chain employs TRBV28 and TRBJ2-7, with 7 bases matching TRBD1. Unmatched junction bases numbered 7, after V lost 8 bases and J lost 3 bases. CDR1 and CDR2 (germline): MDHEN, SYDVKM. The CDR3 covers 13 residues.

This clonotype has ten or more counts. Here the CDR3 reads CASSLVGADTQYF. The CDR3 DNA reads as TGCGCCAGCAGCTTGGTAGGGGCAGATACGCAGTATTTT. The rearrangement joins TRBV5-1 to TRBJ2-3; D perhaps matches TRBD1 (5 bases). Per the germline V gene, CDR1 is SGHRS and CDR2 is YFSETQ. CDR3 size: 13 residues. Trimming took off 0 bases at V and 4 bases at J, with 6 bases between the two ends.

This clonotype occurred a few times. This CDR3 fails to terminate in the conserved phenylalanine or tryptophan, so it likely reflects a read error. The chain has TRBV7-2 and TRBJ2-3, with 8 bases matching TRBD2. J lost 8 bases, V lost 6 bases, and 13 bases had no gene match. CDR1 SGHTA and CDR2 FQGNSA come from the germline V gene. The CDR3 sequence is 15 residues long. As DNA, the CDR3 is TGTGCCAGCAGAGATCCGCGGGGGGCGCTAATTACGCAGTATATT. Its translation is CASRDPRGALITQYI.

This clonotype was counted ten times or more. The chain recombines TRBV12-3 or TRBV12-4 with TRBJ1-2; 7 bases align to TRBD1. The CDR3 contains 12 residues. V was clipped by 8 bases and J by 7 bases; unmatched bases: 7. CDR3 in amino acids: CASSDRVRGYTF. In nucleotides, the CDR3 is TGTGCCAGCTCTGACAGGGTTCGTGGCTACACCTTC.